This passage covers 22 T cell receptor beta chains from one sample sequenced in a study of Ad26.COV2.S vaccination and SARS-CoV-2 variants. Noted treatment: approximately 18 received Ad26.COV2.S at low or high dose, single or two shots; about 5 received placebo; per-sample allocation not given. Material that was analyzed had been drawn on day 63 after the first vaccine or placebo injection. Assay: immunoSEQ multiplex PCR; the TCRdb copy retains only in-frame clones and omits some. The top ten hold 1.9% of the sample, which has fewer than 400,000 clones, 85% to 90% seen once. This material consisted of peripheral blood, taken in a trial of Ad26.COV2.S vaccine versus placebo. All receptors derive from a person between 18 and 60 years old who received the Ad26.COV2.S COVID-19 vaccine or a placebo.

This clone was seen a few times. The V call is TRBV5-4, the J call TRBJ2-1, with 7 bases that match TRBD2. The CDR3 contains 16 residues. The V gene end was trimmed by 4 bases and the J gene end by 2 bases; junction bases not matched to a gene: 9. CDR1 SGHNT and CDR2 YYREEE come from the germline V gene (reference sequence). CDR3 region: CASSRISGTTYNEQFF. CDR3 nucleotides: TGTGCCAGCAGCCGAATATCCGGGACTACCTACAATGAGCAGTTCTTC. Variable domain in full (rest from reference TRBV5-4 and TRBJ2-1): ETGVTQSPTHLIKTRGQQVTLRCSSQSGHNTVSWYQQALGQGPQFIFQYYREEENGRGNFPPRFSGLQFPNYSSELNVNALELDDSALYLCASSRISGTTYNEQFFGPGTRLTVL.

The rearrangement links TRBV6-5 to TRBJ1-1; weak D call: TRBD1 (5 bases). Germline values: CDR1 MNHEY, CDR2 SVGAGI. The CDR3 length is 12 residues. The V end lost 8 bases, the J end lost 10 bases, and 17 bases lay between the germline ends. The CDR3 reads CASFGTAGGAFF. For the CDR3, the DNA is TGTGCCAGCTTCGGGACGGCCGGGGGAGCTTTCTTT.

The J gene is TRBJ1-1, the V gene TRBV19; 9 bases align to TRBD1. Germline CDR1 is LNHDA and CDR2 is SQIVND (reference sequence). V trimming: 7 bases; J trimming: 2 bases; junction bases outside the gene matches: 5. CDR3 length: 14 residues. In nucleotides, the CDR3 is TGTGCCAGTACCCGGGGACAGGGTAACACTGAAGCTTTCTTT. It codes for CASTRGQGNTEAFF.

The chain recombines TRBV6-5 with TRBJ1-1; no firm D call. The germline V gene has CDR1 MNHEY and CDR2 SVGAGI. Deletions cut 8 bases from V and 2 bases from J, with 6 bases between. The CDR3 is made up of 11 amino acids. The CDR3 is CASFSNTEAFF. The CDR3 coding sequence is TGTGCCAGCTTCAGTAACACTGAAGCTTTCTTT.

This chain links TRBV10-2 with TRBJ1-5; no reliable D call. This CDR3 has 14 residues. Between the trimmed V and J ends, which lost 4 bases and 0 bases, there was a span of 7 bases. Germline V gene lookup returns CDR1 WSHSY and CDR2 SAAADI. The DNA of the CDR3 is TGCGCCAGCAGTGCGAGGTATAGCAATCAGCCCCAGCATTTT. The encoded protein is CASSARYSNQPQHF.

V and J are TRBV5-1 and TRBJ1-1; D call uncertain. Trimming removed 0 bases from V and 0 bases from J, with 9 bases in between. Looked up from germline, CDR1 is SGHRS and CDR2 is YFSETQ. The CDR3 totals 15 residues. CDR3 sequence reads: CASSLAPTVNTEAFF. CDR3 bases: TGCGCCAGCAGCTTGGCCCCAACAGTGAACACTGAAGCTTTCTTT.

This chain links TRBV30 with TRBJ1-4; D perhaps matches TRBD1 (5 bases). Germline CDR1 is GTSNPN and CDR2 is SVGIG (reference sequence). Trimming pared 3 bases from V and 8 bases from J, leaving 16 bases between. CDR3 size: 14 residues. The CDR3 here is CAWSGDRRGEKLFF. CDR3 sequence (DNA): TGTGCCTGGAGCGGAGACAGACGAGGGGAAAAACTGTTTTTT.

For this clone: Other DNA sequences from this sample encode an identical CDR3 as well. The V call is TRBV5-1, the J call TRBJ2-2, with TRBD2 matching 13 bases. CDR1 and CDR2 from the germline V gene are SGHRS and YFSETQ. The CDR3 consists of 17 residues. V was pared by 7 bases and J by 0 bases, with 6 bases of the junction left unmatched. CDR3: CASSRTSGGANTGELFF. DNA for the CDR3: TGCGCCAGCTCTCGGACTAGCGGGGGCGCGAACACCGGGGAGCTGTTTTTT.

This chain joins TRBV2 and TRBJ1-2; D call uncertain. The V gene's germline CDR1 is SNHLY and CDR2 FYNNEI. The V end lost 6 bases, the J end lost 2 bases, and 7 bases lay between the germline ends. The CDR3 has 12 amino acids. Here the CDR3 reads CASRDENYGYTF. CDR3 coding DNA: TGTGCCAGCAGAGATGAGAACTATGGCTACACCTTC.

In its sample, this clone was seen many times. The rearrangement joins TRBV5-4 to TRBJ1-2, with a tentative D call TRBD1 (5 bases). V was pared by 1 base and J by 7 bases, with 17 bases between. The CDR3 is 15 amino acids. Per germline, CDR1 SGHNT and CDR2 YYREEE (reference sequence). CDR3: CASSLFGREVSGYTF. CDR3 in DNA: TGTGCCAGCAGCTTGTTTGGCAGGGAGGTATCTGGCTACACCTTC.

This sequence joins TRBV10-3 and TRBJ2-2; TRBD1 matches 9 bases. The CDR3 runs to 15 residues. CDR1 and CDR2 (germline): ENHRY, SYGVKD. The V gene end was trimmed by 10 bases and the J gene end by 1 base; junction bases not matched to a gene: 7. The CDR3 sequence: CATQGQGKNTGELFF. Here the CDR3 DNA reads TGTGCCACGCAGGGACAGGGAAAGAACACCGGGGAGCTGTTTTTT.

The chain uses TRBV5-1 and TRBJ1-2; tentatively, D is TRBD1 (6 bases). The CDR3 spans 14 residues. The V gene lost 1 base and the J gene lost 3 bases, with 10 bases spanning the gap. CDR1 is SGHRS, CDR2 YFSETQ, per germline. CDR3 nucleotide sequence: TGCGCCAGCAGCTTGTGGACAGCCGACTATGGCTACACCTTC. Translated, it gives CASSLWTADYGYTF.

The genes are TRBV3-1 (or the pseudogene TRBV3-2) and TRBJ1-6; D may be TRBD1 (5 bases). V was trimmed by 4 bases and J by 9 bases, leaving 13 bases between them. The germline V gene has CDR1 LGHDT and CDR2 YNNKEL (reference sequence). This CDR3 has 14 amino acids. CDR3 in amino acids: CASSLTVGGSPLHF. The CDR3 coding sequence is TGTGCCAGCAGCCTTACCGTGGGGGGTTCACCCCTCCACTTT.

This clone showed up just once. The chain recombines TRBV29-1 with TRBJ1-1, with 11 bases identical to TRBD1. Germline loops: CDR1 SQVTM, CDR2 ANQGSEA. This CDR3 contains 17 residues. Losses at the gene ends were 2 bases for V and 2 bases for J; bases not matched to a gene: 10. In nucleotides, the CDR3 is TGCAGCGTTGAAATAATGGGACAGGGGGTTTTTAACACTGAAGCTTTCTTT. The encoded protein is CSVEIMGQGVFNTEAFF.

The CDR3 here is CASSLRPGTGANNEQFF. CDR3 bases: TGTGCCAGCAGCTTACGTCCCGGGACAGGGGCGAACAATGAGCAGTTCTTC. V gene TRBV7-6 combines with J gene TRBJ2-1; TRBD1 aligns across 10 bases. There are 17 residues in the CDR3. In germline, CDR1 is SGHVS, CDR2 FNYEAQ. V trimming: 2 bases; J trimming: 5 bases; junction bases outside the gene matches: 9.

The V gene is TRBV6-2 or TRBV6-3, the J gene TRBJ2-7, with 9 bases fitting TRBD1. Germline CDR1 and CDR2: MNHEY and SVGEGT. The V segment lost 2 bases and the J segment 3 bases; nucleotides outside the gene matches: 2. The length of the CDR3 is 14 residues. As DNA, the CDR3 is TGTGCCAGCAGTTACGGGGGACAGGGCTACGAGCAGTACTTC. Protein: CASSYGGQGYEQYF.

J is TRBJ2-5 and V is TRBV9, with D possibly being TRBD1 (5 bases). Germline V gene data show CDR1 as SGDLS and CDR2 as YYNGEE. Trimming stripped 3 bases from V and 7 bases from J, with 22 bases between. CDR3 size: 16 residues. The CDR3 spells CASSAQGAGGIGTQYF. The CDR3 DNA follows: TGTGCCAGCAGCGCACAAGGGGCCGGTGGGATCGGGACCCAGTACTTC. Together with reference TRBV9 and TRBJ2-5, the CDR3 gives the full variable domain: DSGVTQTPKHLITATGQRVTLRCSPRSGDLSVYWYQQSLDQGLQFLIQYYNGEERAKGNILERFSAQQFPDLHSELNLSSLELGDSALYFCASSAQGAGGIGTQYFGPGTRLLVL.

The V gene is TRBV6-1, the J gene TRBJ2-3; perhaps TRBD1 as D (6 bases). The CDR3 length is 16 residues. V was pared by 3 bases and J by 1 base, with 14 bases between. CDR1 and CDR2 (germline): MNHNS, SASEGT. The DNA of the CDR3 is TGTGCCAGCAGTGAGGGGGCCTTGGGGGGCACAGATACGCAGTATTTT. This gives the protein CASSEGALGGTDTQYF.

The chain recombines TRBV7-2 with TRBJ1-1; tentative D call: TRBD1 (5 bases). V lost 4 bases and J 8 bases, leaving 11 bases between the germline ends. Germline V gives CDR1 SGHTA, CDR2 FQGNSA. The CDR3 extends over 12 amino acids. The CDR3 DNA follows: TGTGCCAGCAGCTCCCACGGGGGGGAAGCTTTCTTT. Amino acid sequence: CASSSHGGEAFF.

The chain has TRBV9 and TRBJ2-3; 7 nucleotides line up with TRBD2. With 0 bases clipped from V and 8 bases from J, the junction kept 9 bases outside the gene matches. This CDR3 region has 15 residues. Per germline, CDR1 SGDLS and CDR2 YYNGEE. The CDR3 protein is CASSVDGGGSGTQYF. In DNA form, the CDR3 reads TGTGCCAGCAGCGTAGATGGCGGGGGTTCTGGTACGCAGTATTTT.

For this clone: Other DNA sequences from this sample encode an identical CDR3 as well. The V and J genes are TRBV9 and TRBJ2-3; D not certain. Trimming shortened V by 3 bases and J by 2 bases, and 1 base separated the two germline ends. Germline loops: CDR1 SGDLS, CDR2 YYNGEE. The CDR3 runs to 11 residues. CDR3 amino acids: CASSATDTQYF. Written as DNA, the CDR3 is TGTGCCAGCAGCGCCACAGATACGCAGTATTTT.

This chain uses TRBV30 with TRBJ2-5; no definite D call. This CDR3 is built from 10 residues. Germline V CDR1 and CDR2: GTSNPN, SVGIG (reference sequence). V was cut by 2 bases and J by 5 bases, with 3 bases left in between. Here the CDR3 reads CAWSKETQYF. CDR3 sequence (DNA): TGTGCCTGGAGTAAGGAGACCCAGTACTTC.